This T cell receptor (beta chain) was sequenced in a study of T-cell memory formation after mild COVID-19. Across the whole study: Most TCR clusters belonged to a single donor. The study's findings and limits: Pre-infection memory harbored some responding clones, suggesting cross-reactive memory joined. Clones that contracted from day 15 to 85 were balanced CD4/CD8, while later expanders leaned CD4+.

TCRdb called the 5' RACE reads again in MiXCR, with one record for every CDR3 protein. Of 250,000 or so distinct CDR3 sequences in the sample, 7.5% to 10% are singletons; the top ten hold 20% to 25%. As for this clonotype: The antigen remains unidentified.

Germline V gene sequence: CDR1 SGHRS, CDR2 YFSETQ. The CDR3 is 14 amino acids. Trimming left V 0 bases short and J 8 bases short, with 12 bases between. This TCR derives from a man aged 18-30 years who had mild COVID-19 (a few samples of this study predate the infection). Cell type and time point are not known. The chain uses TRBV5-1 and TRBJ2-1, with a weak D call TRBD1 (5 bases). Sequenced: PBMCs or a T cell subset sorted from them (not recorded which). This CDR3 reads CASSLGVGQDEQFF. In DNA form, the CDR3 reads TGCGCCAGCAGCTTGGGGGTTGGACAAGATGAGCAGTTCTTC.